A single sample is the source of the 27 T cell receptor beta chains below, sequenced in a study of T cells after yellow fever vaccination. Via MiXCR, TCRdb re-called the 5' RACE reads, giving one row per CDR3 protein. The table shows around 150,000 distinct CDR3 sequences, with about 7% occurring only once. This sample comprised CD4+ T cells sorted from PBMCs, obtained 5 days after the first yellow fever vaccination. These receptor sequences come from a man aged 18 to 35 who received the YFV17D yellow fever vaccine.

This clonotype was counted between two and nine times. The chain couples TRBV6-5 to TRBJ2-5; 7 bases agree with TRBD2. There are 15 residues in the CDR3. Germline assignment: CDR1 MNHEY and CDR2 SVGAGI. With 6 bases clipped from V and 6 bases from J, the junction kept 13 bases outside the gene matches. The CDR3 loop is CASRQTTEGGQTQYF. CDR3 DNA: TGTGCCAGCAGACAAACCACCGAGGGAGGGCAGACCCAGTACTTC.

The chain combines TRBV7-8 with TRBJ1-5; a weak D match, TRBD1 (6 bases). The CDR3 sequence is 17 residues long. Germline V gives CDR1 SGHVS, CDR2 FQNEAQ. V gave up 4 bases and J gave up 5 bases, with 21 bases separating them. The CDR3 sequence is CASSWGGAGLLHQPQHF. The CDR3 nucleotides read TGTGCCAGCAGCTGGGGGGGGGCCGGGCTACTGCATCAGCCCCAGCATTTT.

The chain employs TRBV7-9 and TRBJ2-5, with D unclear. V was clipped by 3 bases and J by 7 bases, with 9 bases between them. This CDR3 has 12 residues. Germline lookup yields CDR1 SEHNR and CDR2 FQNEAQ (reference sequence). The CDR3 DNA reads TGTGCCAGCAGCTTCAACCGGCGGACCCAGTACTTC. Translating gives CASSFNRRTQYF.

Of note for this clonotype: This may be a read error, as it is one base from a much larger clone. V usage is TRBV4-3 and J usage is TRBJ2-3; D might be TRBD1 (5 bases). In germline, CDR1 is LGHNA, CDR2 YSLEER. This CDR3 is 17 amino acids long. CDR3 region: CASSQERQRPSTDTKYF. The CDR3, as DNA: TGCGCCAGCAGCCAAGAGCGACAGCGACCGAGCACAGATACGAAGTATTTT.

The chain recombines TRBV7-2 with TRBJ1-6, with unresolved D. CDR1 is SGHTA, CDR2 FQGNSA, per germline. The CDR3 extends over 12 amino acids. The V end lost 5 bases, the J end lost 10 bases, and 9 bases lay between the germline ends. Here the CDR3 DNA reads TGTGCCAGCAGCCTAAACCAATCACCCCTCCACTTT. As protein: CASSLNQSPLHF.

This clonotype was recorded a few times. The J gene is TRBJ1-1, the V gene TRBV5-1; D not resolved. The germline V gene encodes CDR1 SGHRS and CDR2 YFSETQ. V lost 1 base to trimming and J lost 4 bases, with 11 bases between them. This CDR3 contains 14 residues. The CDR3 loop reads CASSLTSGSTEAFF. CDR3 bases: TGCGCCAGCAGCTTGACCTCCGGGTCCACTGAAGCTTTCTTT.

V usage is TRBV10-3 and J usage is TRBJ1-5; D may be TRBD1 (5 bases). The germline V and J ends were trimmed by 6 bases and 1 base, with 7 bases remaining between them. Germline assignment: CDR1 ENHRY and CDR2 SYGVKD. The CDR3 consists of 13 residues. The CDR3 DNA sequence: TGTGCCATCAGGGGGGACAGCAATCAGCCCCAGCATTTT. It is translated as CAIRGDSNQPQHF.

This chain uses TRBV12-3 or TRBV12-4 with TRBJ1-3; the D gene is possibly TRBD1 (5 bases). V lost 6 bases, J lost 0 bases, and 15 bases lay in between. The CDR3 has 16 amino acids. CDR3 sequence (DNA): TGTGCCAGCAGGGAGACTTCAGGGCACTCTGGAAACACCATATATTTT. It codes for CASRETSGHSGNTIYF.

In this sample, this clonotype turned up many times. In nucleotides, the CDR3 is TGCGCCAGCAGCTTGGTTGCGGGAGAGTATGGCTACACCTTC. It encodes CASSLVAGEYGYTF. The chain combines TRBV5-1 with TRBJ1-2; the D is unclear. Germline CDR1 and CDR2: SGHRS and YFSETQ. The CDR3 totals 14 residues. Trimming shortened V by 0 bases and J by 5 bases, and 11 bases separated the two germline ends.

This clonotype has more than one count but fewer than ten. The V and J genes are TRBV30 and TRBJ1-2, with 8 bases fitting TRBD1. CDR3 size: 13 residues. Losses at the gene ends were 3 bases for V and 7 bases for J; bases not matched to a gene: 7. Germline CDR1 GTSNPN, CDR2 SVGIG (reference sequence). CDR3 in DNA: TGTGCCTGGAGCCCCGGACAGGGACGTGGCTACACCTTC. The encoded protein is CAWSPGQGRGYTF.

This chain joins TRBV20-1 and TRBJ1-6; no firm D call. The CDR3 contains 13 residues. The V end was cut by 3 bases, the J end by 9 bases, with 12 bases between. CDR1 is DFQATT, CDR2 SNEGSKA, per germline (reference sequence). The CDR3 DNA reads TGCAGTGCTAGCCGAGAGACCACTTCACCCCTCCACTTT. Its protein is CSASRETTSPLHF.

In DNA form, the CDR3 reads TGTGCCAGCTCACCACCCGCGGGGGCAGGGTTAAGCACTGAAGCTTTCTTT. Translated, it gives CASSPPAGAGLSTEAFF. The gene calls are TRBV18 and TRBJ1-1; tentatively, D is TRBD1 (6 bases). V lost 0 bases to trimming and J lost 4 bases, with 18 bases between them. The V gene's germline CDR1 is KGHSH and CDR2 LQKENI. The CDR3 totals 17 residues.

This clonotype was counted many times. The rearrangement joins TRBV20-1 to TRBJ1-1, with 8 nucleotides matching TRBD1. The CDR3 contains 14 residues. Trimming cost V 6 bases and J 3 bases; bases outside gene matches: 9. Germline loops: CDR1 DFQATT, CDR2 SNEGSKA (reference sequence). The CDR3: CSAWESTGDTEAFF. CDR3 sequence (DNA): TGCAGTGCCTGGGAGTCGACAGGGGACACTGAAGCTTTCTTT.

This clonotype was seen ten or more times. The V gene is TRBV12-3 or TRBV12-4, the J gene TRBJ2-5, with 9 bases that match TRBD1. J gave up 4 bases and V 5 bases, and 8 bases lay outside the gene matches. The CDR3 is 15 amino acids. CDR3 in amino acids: CASSLLQGAGETQYF. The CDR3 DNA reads TGTGCCAGCAGTCTGTTACAGGGGGCTGGAGAGACCCAGTACTTC.

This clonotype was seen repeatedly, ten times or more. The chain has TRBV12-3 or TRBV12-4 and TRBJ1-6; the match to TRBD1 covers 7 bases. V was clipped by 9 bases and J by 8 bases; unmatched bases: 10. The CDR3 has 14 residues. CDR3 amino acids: CASQKDRAYSPLHF. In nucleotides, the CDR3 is TGTGCCAGTCAGAAAGACAGGGCCTATTCACCCCTCCACTTT.

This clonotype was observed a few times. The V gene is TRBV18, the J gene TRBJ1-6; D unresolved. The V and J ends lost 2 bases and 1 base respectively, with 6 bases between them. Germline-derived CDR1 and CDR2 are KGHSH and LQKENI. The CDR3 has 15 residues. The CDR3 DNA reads TGTGCCAGCTCACCAGCAGAATCCTATAATTCACCCCTCCACTTT. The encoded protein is CASSPAESYNSPLHF.

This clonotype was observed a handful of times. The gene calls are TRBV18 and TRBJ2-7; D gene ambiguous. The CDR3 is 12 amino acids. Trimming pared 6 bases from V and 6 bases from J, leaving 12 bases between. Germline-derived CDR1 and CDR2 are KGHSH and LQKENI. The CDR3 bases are TGTGCCAGCTCCTTCATCGGGTCCGAGCAGTACGTC. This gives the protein CASSFIGSEQYV.

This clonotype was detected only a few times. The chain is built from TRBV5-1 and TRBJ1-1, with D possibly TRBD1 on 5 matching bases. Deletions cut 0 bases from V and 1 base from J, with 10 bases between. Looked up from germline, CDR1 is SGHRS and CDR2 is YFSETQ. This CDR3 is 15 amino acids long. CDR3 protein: CASSLARAGNTEAFF. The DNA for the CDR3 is TGCGCCAGCAGCTTGGCCAGGGCTGGGAACACTGAAGCTTTCTTT.

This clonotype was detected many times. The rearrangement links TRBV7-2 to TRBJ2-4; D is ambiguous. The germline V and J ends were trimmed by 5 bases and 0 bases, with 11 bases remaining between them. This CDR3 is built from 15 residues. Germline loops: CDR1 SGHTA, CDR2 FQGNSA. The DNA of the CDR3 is TGTGCCAGCAGCCCCTATTTCTTAGCCAAAAACATTCAGTACTTC. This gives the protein CASSPYFLAKNIQYF.

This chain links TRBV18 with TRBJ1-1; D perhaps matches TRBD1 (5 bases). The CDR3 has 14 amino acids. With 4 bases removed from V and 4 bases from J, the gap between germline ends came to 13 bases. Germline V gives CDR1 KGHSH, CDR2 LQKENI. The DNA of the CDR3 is TGTGCCAGCTCACAATACCAGGGAAGCACTGAAGCTTTCTTT. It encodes CASSQYQGSTEAFF.

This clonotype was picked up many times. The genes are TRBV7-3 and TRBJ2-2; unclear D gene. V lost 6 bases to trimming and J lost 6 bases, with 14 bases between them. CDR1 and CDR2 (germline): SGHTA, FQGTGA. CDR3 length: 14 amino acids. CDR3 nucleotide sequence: TGTGCCAGCAGAGGGCCCAAAAGGCCCGGGGAGCTGTTTTTT. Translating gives CASRGPKRPGELFF.

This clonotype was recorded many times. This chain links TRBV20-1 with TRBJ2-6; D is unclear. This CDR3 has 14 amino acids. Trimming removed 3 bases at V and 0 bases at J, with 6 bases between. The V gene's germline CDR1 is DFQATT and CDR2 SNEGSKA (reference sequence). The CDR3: CSARTNSGANVLTF. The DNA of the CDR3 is TGCAGTGCTAGGACCAACTCTGGGGCCAACGTCCTGACTTTC.

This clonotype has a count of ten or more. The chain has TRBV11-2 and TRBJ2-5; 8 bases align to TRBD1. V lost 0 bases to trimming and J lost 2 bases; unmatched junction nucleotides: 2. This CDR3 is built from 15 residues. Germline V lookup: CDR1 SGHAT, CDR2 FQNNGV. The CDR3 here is CASSLETGGQETQYF. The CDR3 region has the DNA TGTGCCAGCAGCTTAGAAACAGGGGGGCAAGAGACCCAGTACTTC.

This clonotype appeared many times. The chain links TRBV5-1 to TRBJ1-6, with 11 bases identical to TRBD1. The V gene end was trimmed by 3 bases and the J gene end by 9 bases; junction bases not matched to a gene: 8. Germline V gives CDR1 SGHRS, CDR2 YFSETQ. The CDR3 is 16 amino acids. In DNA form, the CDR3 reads TGCGCCAGCAGCTCGGGACAGGGGGTTGTCGGTTCACCCCTCCACTTT. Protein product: CASSSGQGVVGSPLHF.

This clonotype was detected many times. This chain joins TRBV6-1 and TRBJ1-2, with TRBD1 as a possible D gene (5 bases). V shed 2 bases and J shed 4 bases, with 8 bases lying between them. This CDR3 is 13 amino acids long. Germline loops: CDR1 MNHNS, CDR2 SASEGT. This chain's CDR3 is CASSEQGAYGYTF. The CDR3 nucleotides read TGTGCCAGCAGTGAACAGGGTGCCTATGGCTACACCTTC.

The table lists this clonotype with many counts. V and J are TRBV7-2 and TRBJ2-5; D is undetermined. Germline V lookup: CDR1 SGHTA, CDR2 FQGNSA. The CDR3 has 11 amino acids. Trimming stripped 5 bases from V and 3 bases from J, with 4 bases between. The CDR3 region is CASSPKETQYF. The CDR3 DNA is TGTGCCAGCAGCCCTAAAGAGACCCAGTACTTC.

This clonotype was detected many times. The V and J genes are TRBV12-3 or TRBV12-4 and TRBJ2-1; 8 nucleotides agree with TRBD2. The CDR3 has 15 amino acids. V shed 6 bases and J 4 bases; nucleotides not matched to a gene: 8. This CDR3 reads CASRSGGAAYNEQFF. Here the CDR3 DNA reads TGTGCCAGCAGGAGCGGGGGTGCAGCATACAATGAGCAGTTCTTC.